This T cell receptor (beta chain) was observed in a study of T cell responses to AZD1222 COVID-19 vaccine. Regarding this clone: Its antigen is still unknown.

Here immunoSEQ multiplex PCR was the method, and the copy in TCRdb shows in-frame clones only, minus some. This table holds 110,000 to 150,000 clones, approximately 90% found once. This CDR3 has 16 residues. Germline V gene sequence: CDR1 MNHEY, CDR2 SMNVEV (reference sequence). The ends were cut back, 4 bases at V and 8 bases at J, with 18 bases in the middle. Study-wide points: As reported, nearly half of all spike-specific TCRs target variant regions that are unmutated.

The chain couples TRBV27 to TRBJ1-6; a possible D gene is TRBD1 (6 bases). The sequence derives from an adult who received the AZD1222 COVID-19 vaccine. Source: peripheral blood, taken 28 days after the second AZD1222 dose. CDR3 DNA sequence: TGTGCCAGCAGTTCTCCCTTAGGCAGGGGATATTCACCCCTCCACTTT. This gives the protein CASSSPLGRGYSPLHF.